A selection of T cell receptor beta chains follows, all from one sample in a study of T cell repertoires in cytomegalovirus infection. Using its own MiXCR run on the reads, TCRdb lists one record per CDR3 protein. The sample comprises more than 500,000 distinct CDR3 sequences, about 17% of which are singletons, and under 30% rests with the top ten. The sequenced sample was CD8+ T cells from PBMCs. The receptors here all came from a human donor in good health (CMV status not recorded). Some clones in this sample may be carry-over from other donors' samples. Both conserved end residues are trimmed from each CDR3.

j_call: TRBJ1-5
v_call: TRBV28
cdr3_aa: ASTPGWRGQPQH

j_call: TRBJ2-2
v_call: TRBV6-2/TRBV6-3
cdr3_aa: ASSTPRTGRTNTGELF

j_call: TRBJ1-1
v_call: TRBV19
cdr3_aa: ASSTTTGRTEAF

j_call: TRBJ1-1
v_call: TRBV7-9
cdr3_aa: ASSFPGKAEAF

j_call: TRBJ1-2
v_call: TRBV11-2
cdr3_aa: ASRAGTGPYGYT

j_call: TRBJ2-1
v_call: TRBV4-1
cdr3_aa: ASSQDMGTGTYNEQF

j_call: TRBJ2-7
v_call: TRBV29-1
cdr3_aa: SVESQGAAYEQY

j_call: TRBJ2-7
v_call: TRBV12-3/TRBV12-4
cdr3_aa: ASSSPGQGREQY

j_call: TRBJ1-2
v_call: TRBV10-3
cdr3_aa: ANRQGNYGYT

j_call: TRBJ2-3
v_call: TRBV7-2
cdr3_aa: ASSGRGGGSTDTQY

j_call: TRBJ1-2
v_call: TRBV28
cdr3_aa: ASLESDRVNGYT

j_call: TRBJ1-2
v_call: TRBV7-8
cdr3_aa: ASSFTWTGDQYGYT

j_call: TRBJ1-1
v_call: TRBV7-6
cdr3_aa: ASSLVGHGAEAF

j_call: TRBJ1-1
v_call: TRBV9
cdr3_aa: ASSGTNRGRTEAF

j_call: TRBJ1-3
v_call: TRBV11-2
cdr3_aa: ASSQGLNGNTIY

j_call: TRBJ2-5
v_call: TRBV27
cdr3_aa: ASSFRDRGGETQY

j_call: TRBJ1-6
v_call: TRBV19
cdr3_aa: ASGYDRDRGLDSPLH

j_call: TRBJ2-2
v_call: TRBV6-5
cdr3_aa: ASSYEGRVTGELF

j_call: TRBJ1-1
v_call: TRBV4-1
cdr3_aa: ASSQDDQKDTEAF

j_call: TRBJ2-7
v_call: TRBV6-1
cdr3_aa: ASTDRDRVPIVHEQY

j_call: TRBJ1-2
v_call: TRBV20-1
cdr3_aa: SAPEPGSDYGYT

j_call: TRBJ2-6
v_call: TRBV29-1
cdr3_aa: SSYFRVAGANVLT

j_call: TRBJ2-7
v_call: TRBV12-3/TRBV12-4
cdr3_aa: ASTPSVGAIDEQY

j_call: TRBJ2-7
v_call: TRBV20-1
cdr3_aa: SARDRGGRVYEQY

j_call: TRBJ2-1
v_call: TRBV7-3
cdr3_aa: ASSPDIAGPYNEQF

j_call: TRBJ2-1
v_call: TRBV7-4
cdr3_aa: ASSFIMIGGLAGVPGEHL

j_call: TRBJ2-2
v_call: TRBV7-9
cdr3_aa: ASSDPYLANTGELF

j_call: TRBJ2-1
v_call: TRBV14
cdr3_aa: ASSQTEGGSYNEQF

j_call: TRBJ2-7
v_call: TRBV6-1
cdr3_aa: ASRDAGTGIYEQY

j_call: TRBJ2-1
v_call: TRBV15
cdr3_aa: ATSRDFLASYNEQF

j_call: TRBJ2-1
v_call: TRBV7-6
cdr3_aa: ASSFRGGQYNEQF

j_call: TRBJ2-7
v_call: TRBV9
cdr3_aa: ASSVGGVGEQY

j_call: TRBJ1-1
v_call: TRBV12-3/TRBV12-4
cdr3_aa: ASRTGSAAF

j_call: TRBJ2-4
v_call: TRBV28
cdr3_aa: ASSSSTGIFAKNIQY

j_call: TRBJ1-3
v_call: TRBV10-3
cdr3_aa: AISDGPGNTIY

j_call: TRBJ1-5
v_call: TRBV7-9
cdr3_aa: ASLSPLGSNQPQH

j_call: TRBJ2-1
v_call: TRBV6-6
cdr3_aa: ASTTRGTAYNEQF

j_call: TRBJ2-7
v_call: TRBV27
cdr3_aa: ASSFAGPPYEQY

j_call: TRBJ2-7
v_call: TRBV25-1
cdr3_aa: ASSPLGFRQGEEQY

j_call: TRBJ1-1
v_call: TRBV5-6
cdr3_aa: ASSLTGEANTEAF

j_call: TRBJ2-3
v_call: TRBV4-1
cdr3_aa: TSSQVRGLEYTQY

j_call: TRBJ2-2
v_call: TRBV19
cdr3_aa: ASQIRPGTPNTGELF

j_call: TRBJ2-5
v_call: TRBV18
cdr3_aa: ASSPPRQRETQY

j_call: TRBJ2-7
v_call: TRBV4-1
cdr3_aa: ASSSSGRAGAYEQY

j_call: TRBJ2-7
v_call: TRBV7-6
cdr3_aa: ASSFGSAYEQY

j_call: TRBJ1-5
v_call: TRBV6-6
cdr3_aa: ASSHGTGGVSSNQPQH

j_call: TRBJ1-2
v_call: TRBV2
cdr3_aa: ASRGATEGYT

j_call: TRBJ1-5
v_call: TRBV11-2
cdr3_aa: ASSFRTGRDQPQH

j_call: TRBJ2-1
v_call: TRBV4-1
cdr3_aa: ASSQTGEQF